This T cell receptor beta chain was recovered during a study of human T cells and chemical hapten exposure. The study's findings and limits: Once DPC sensitization occurred, TCRs above 1 in 1000 frequency showed no change.

The library attached unique molecular identifiers to individual cDNA molecules. Per the study methods: A per-sample median of 95,638 TCRs was observed, with counts ranging from roughly 20,000 to 700,000. A single record per CDR3 protein comes from TCRdb applying MiXCR to the RACE reads. These V and J calls derive from TCRdb rather than the authors' analysis. The table lists 380,000 or so distinct CDR3 sequences, around 4.8% of them singletons, with about 2.1% in the top ten. Specified time point: patch test 1, 2 weeks after DPC sensitization. Treatment meaning: therapeutic diphenylcyclopropenone sensitization with weekly scalp DPC. Donation of samples came from alopecia patients who were 18 to 70 years old and suitable for DPC. This clonotype occurred many times. What it binds is not known. CDR1 is SGDLS and CDR2 is YYNGEE in the germline V gene. The CDR3 loop spans 13 amino acids. Trimming pared 4 bases from V and 6 bases from J, leaving 10 bases between.

The source was whole blood, collected in connection with sensitization to the hapten diphenylcyclopropenone (DPC). V is TRBV9 and J is TRBJ2-2; weak D call: TRBD2 (6 bases). The clonotype was recovered from a woman aged 50 to 65 with alopecia areata. Some clones in this sample may be carry-over from other donors' samples. The CDR3 nucleotides read TGTGCCAGCAGCCTGAGACTAGCCGGGGAGCTGTTTTTT. Its protein product is CASSLRLAGELFF.